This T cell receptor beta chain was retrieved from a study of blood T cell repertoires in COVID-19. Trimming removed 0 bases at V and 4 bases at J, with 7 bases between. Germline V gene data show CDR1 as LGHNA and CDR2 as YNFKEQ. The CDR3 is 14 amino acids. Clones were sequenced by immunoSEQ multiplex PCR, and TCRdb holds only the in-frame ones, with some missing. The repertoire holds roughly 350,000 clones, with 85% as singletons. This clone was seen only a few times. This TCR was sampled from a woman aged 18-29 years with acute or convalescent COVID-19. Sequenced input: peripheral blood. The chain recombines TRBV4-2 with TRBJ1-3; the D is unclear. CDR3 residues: CASSQESEGNTIYF. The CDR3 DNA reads TGTGCCAGCAGCCAAGAGAGTGAGGGAAACACCATATATTTT.